Below, 6 T cell receptor beta chains from the same sample are listed, as sequenced in a study of blood T cells in healthy people across ages. The authors ran a second PCR of about 7 to 11 cycles using a sample-barcoded 5' primer and a J-beta primer mix. TCRdb fed the 5' RACE reads into MiXCR, producing one record per CDR3 protein. The repertoire includes 700,000 or so distinct CDR3 sequences, 40% to 50% of them detected once, and about 32% sits in the top ten. The sample consisted of blood. The source of these receptors is an elderly man in good health.

J is TRBJ2-2 and V is TRBV29-1; 11 bases are a match to TRBD2. With V trimmed by 3 bases and J by 3 bases, 3 bases remained unmatched. CDR1 is SQVTM, CDR2 ANQGSEA, per germline. The CDR3 runs to 15 residues. Written as DNA, the CDR3 is TGCAGCGTTGATAGGGGACTAGCGGACACCGGGGAGCTGTTTTTT. Translation: CSVDRGLADTGELFF.

The chain links TRBV2 to TRBJ2-5; TRBD1 agrees at 10 bases. Trimming cost V 6 bases and J 1 base; bases outside gene matches: 5. Germline loops: CDR1 SNHLY, CDR2 FYNNEI. The CDR3 consists of 15 residues. For the CDR3, the DNA is TGTGCCAGCAGGCAAGACAGGGGGCTCCAAGAGACCCAGTACTTC. The encoded protein is CASRQDRGLQETQYF.

CDR3 nucleotides: TGTGCCAGCAGCTTAACGCGAAGAAAACAGGGGTTTCCAAACACTGAAGCTTTCTTT. Amino acid sequence: CASSLTRRKQGFPNTEAFF. The chain recombines TRBV7-3 with TRBJ1-1, with TRBD1 matching 7 bases. CDR1 and CDR2 (germline): SGHTA, FQGTGA. The length of the CDR3 is 19 residues. V was pared by 0 bases and J by 2 bases, with 15 bases of the junction left unmatched.

The chain joins TRBV7-2 to TRBJ2-7; TRBD1 matches at 9 bases. The J segment lost 7 bases and the V segment lost 4 bases, leaving 17 bases of the junction unmatched. There are 17 residues in the CDR3. Per germline, CDR1 SGHTA and CDR2 FQGNSA. Written as DNA, the CDR3 is TGTGCCAGCAGCTCATCCCGGGACAGGGTAGGGTTTGATGAGCAGTACTTC. Translation: CASSSSRDRVGFDEQYF.

The sample holds one count of this clonotype. With a much larger clone just one base away, this may be a read error. The chain is built from TRBV11-2 and TRBJ2-5; TRBD2 agrees at 9 bases. Germline lookup yields CDR1 SGHAT and CDR2 FQNNGV. This CDR3 has 17 amino acids. J gave up 1 base and V 7 bases, and 13 bases lay outside the gene matches. This CDR3 is CASNLGVGSGSQETQYF. The CDR3 nucleotides are TGTGCCAGCAACCTAGGGGTGGGTAGCGGGAGCCAAGAGACCCAGTACTTC.

This clonotype turned up a few times. V usage is TRBV20-1 and J usage is TRBJ1-5; the D gene is possibly TRBD1 (6 bases). Trimming removed 3 bases from V and 6 bases from J, with 15 bases in between. The CDR3 length is 14 residues. The germline V gene has CDR1 DFQATT and CDR2 SNEGSKA (reference sequence). The DNA of the CDR3 is TGCAGTGCTAGGGGGGGGCAGGGTGGTCAGCCCCAGCATTTT. Its protein product is CSARGGQGGQPQHF.